This T cell receptor beta chain was retrieved from a study of PD-1 blockade in classical Hodgkin lymphoma. Study-level points and caveats: A significant rise in TCR diversity was seen by C4D1 for CD4+ cells but not for CD8+ cells.

Each of the patients experienced relapse following autologous stem cell transplantation, and their brentuximab vedotin exposure differed. In regard to this clone: Its antigen is unidentified.

Assay used: immunoSEQ multiplex PCR; TCRdb lists only in-frame clones, some missing. Among tens of thousands of clones listed, roughly nine tenths were seen once. The CDR3 extends over 15 amino acids. The V and J ends lost 8 bases and 3 bases, in that order; junction bases with no gene match: 13. The germline CDR1 and CDR2 sequences are LNHDA and SQIVND (reference sequence). Sample: peripheral blood mononuclear cells (PBMCs), taken at baseline. V is TRBV19 and J is TRBJ2-7; the match to TRBD2 covers 7 bases. The receptor was isolated from a human donor with classical Hodgkin lymphoma. The CDR3 loop reads CASSNTIGDYYEQYF. DNA for the CDR3: TGTGCCAGTTCTAACACGATAGGGGACTACTACGAGCAGTACTTC.